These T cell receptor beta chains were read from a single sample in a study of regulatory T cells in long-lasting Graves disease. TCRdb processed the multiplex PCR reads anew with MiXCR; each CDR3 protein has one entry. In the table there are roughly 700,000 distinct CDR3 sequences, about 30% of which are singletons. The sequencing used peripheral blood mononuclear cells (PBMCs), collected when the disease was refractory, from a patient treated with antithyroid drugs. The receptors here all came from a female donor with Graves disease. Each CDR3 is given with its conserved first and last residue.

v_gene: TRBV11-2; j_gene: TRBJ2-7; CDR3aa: CASSPDRAYYGEQYF
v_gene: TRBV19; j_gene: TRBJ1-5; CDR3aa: CASSINYNQPQHF
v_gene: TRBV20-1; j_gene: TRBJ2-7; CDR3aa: CSAVAGQGGFEQYF
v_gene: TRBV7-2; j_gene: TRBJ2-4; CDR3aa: CASSISPSGIKNIQYF
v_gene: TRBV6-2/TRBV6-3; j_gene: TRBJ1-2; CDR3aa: CASKDSFYGYTF
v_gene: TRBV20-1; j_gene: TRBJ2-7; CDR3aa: CSANMGRASSYEQYF
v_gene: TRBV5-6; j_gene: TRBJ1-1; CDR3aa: CASSRNMNTEAFF
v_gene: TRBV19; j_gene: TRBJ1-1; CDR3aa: CASTQDGNTEAFF
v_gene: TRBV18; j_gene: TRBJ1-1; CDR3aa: CASSPLSTNTEAFF
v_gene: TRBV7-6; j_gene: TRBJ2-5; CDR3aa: CASSPGGTQETQYF
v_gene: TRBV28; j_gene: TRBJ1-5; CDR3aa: CASSPSGVKGNQPQHF
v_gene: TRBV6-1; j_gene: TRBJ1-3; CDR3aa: CASSPTGQRSSGNTIYF
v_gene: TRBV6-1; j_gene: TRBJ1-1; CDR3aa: CASSIGRFINTEAFF
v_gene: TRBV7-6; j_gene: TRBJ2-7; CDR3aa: CASSFSTGGRDEQYF
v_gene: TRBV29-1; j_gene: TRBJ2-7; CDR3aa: CSVEELGGDEQYF
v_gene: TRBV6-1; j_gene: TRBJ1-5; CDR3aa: CASSDSATLPLYQPQHF
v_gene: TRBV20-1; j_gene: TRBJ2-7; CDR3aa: CSAPTGVSYEQYF
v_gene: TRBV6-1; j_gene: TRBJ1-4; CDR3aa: CASYPGDVGEKLFF
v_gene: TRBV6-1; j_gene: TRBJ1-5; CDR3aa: CASSEDANSNQPQHF
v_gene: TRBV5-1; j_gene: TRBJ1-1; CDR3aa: CASSLDAPGDTEAFF
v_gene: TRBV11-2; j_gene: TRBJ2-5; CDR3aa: CASSKGGREVEKTQYF
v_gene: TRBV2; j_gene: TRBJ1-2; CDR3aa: CASSQTRPGYTF
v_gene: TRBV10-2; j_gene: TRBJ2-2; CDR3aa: CASSSTSGVNTGELFF
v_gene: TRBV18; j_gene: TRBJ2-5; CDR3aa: CASSRYSQETQYF
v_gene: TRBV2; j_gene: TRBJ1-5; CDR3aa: CASSERVQQPQHF
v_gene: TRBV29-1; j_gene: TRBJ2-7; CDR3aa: CSVETSGSFYEQYF
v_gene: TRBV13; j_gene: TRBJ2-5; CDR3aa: CASSFSTGRETQYF
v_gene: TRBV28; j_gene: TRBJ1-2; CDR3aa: CASSGMTGGIGGYTF
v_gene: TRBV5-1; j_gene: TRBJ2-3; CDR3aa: CASSSGLAGGASTDTQYF
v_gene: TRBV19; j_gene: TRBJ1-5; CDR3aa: CASSITAGPQHF
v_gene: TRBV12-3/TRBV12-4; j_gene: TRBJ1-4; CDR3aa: CASSLARSEKLFF
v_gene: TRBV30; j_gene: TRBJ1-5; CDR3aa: CAWSVGQGGNQPQHF
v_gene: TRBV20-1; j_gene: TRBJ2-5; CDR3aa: CSARAYGSGAQETQYF
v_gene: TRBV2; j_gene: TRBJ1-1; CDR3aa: CASSWDSPMNTEAFF
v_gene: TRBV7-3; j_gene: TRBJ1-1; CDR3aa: CASSLTRDSEAFF
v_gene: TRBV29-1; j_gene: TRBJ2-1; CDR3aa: CSTDKTGTREQFF
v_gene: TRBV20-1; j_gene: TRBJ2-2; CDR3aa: CSAREGRGVPGELFF
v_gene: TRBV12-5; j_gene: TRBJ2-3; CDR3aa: CASGLVLAGDTDTQYF
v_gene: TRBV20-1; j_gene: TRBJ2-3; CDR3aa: CSAPGTRADTQYF
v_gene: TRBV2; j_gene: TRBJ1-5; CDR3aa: CASSEAGSPQPQHF